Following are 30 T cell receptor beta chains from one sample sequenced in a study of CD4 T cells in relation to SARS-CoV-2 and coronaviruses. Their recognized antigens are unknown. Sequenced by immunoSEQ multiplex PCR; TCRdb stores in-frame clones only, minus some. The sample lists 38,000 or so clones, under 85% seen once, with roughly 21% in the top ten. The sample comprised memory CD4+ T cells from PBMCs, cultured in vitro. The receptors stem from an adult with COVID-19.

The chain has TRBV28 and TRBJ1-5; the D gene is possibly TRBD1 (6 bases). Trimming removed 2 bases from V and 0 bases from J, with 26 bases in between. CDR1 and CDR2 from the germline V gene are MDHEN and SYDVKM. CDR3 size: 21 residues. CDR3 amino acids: CASSLVSSPGRGKSSNQPQHF. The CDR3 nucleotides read TGTGCCAGCAGTTTAGTTAGCTCCCCGGGGAGGGGGAAGAGTAGCAATCAGCCCCAGCATTTT.

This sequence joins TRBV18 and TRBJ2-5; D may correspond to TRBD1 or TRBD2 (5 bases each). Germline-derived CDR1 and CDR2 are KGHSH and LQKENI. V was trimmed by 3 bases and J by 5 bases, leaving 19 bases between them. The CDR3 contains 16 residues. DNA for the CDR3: TGTGCCAGCTCACCTACGAGGGGCGGGTCCGGGGAGACCCAGTACTTC. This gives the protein CASSPTRGGSGETQYF.

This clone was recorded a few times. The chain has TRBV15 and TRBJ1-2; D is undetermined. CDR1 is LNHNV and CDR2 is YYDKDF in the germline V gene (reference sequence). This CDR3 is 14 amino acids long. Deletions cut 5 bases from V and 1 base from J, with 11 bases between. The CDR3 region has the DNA TGTGCCACCAGCGAGCTTAACAATAACTATGGCTACACCTTC. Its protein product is CATSELNNNYGYTF.

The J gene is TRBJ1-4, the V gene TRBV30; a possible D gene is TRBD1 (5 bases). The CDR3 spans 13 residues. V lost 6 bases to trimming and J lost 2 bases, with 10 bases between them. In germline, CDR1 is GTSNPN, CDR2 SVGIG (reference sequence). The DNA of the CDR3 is TGTGCCTGCCGGGAGGGGACTAATGAAAAACTGTTTTTT. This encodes CACREGTNEKLFF.

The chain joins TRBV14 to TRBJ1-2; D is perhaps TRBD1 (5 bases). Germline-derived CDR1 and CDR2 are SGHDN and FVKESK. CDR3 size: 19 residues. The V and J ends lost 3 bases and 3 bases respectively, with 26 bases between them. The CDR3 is CASSHSAGVNSGFDYGYTF. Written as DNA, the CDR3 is TGTGCCAGCAGCCATTCTGCGGGGGTGAATTCGGGGTTTGACTATGGCTACACCTTC.

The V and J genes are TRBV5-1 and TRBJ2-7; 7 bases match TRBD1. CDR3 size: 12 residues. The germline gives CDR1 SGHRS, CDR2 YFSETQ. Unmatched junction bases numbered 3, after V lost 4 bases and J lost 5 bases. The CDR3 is CASSATGDEQYF. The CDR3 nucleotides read TGCGCCAGCAGCGCTACAGGGGACGAGCAGTACTTC.

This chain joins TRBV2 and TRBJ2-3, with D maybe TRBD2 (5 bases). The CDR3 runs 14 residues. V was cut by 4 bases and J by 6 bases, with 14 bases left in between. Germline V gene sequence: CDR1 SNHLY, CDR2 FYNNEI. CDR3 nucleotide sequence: TGTGCCAGCAGTGCAACCCGGACGGGGGATACGCAGTATTTT. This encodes CASSATRTGDTQYF.

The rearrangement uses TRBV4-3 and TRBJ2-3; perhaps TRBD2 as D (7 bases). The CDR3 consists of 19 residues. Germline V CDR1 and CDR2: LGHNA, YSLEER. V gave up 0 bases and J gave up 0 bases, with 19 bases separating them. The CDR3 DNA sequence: TGCGCCAGCAGCCAAGAGTGGGGGGGCAGAGGGCGGAGCACAGATACGCAGTATTTT. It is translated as CASSQEWGGRGRSTDTQYF.

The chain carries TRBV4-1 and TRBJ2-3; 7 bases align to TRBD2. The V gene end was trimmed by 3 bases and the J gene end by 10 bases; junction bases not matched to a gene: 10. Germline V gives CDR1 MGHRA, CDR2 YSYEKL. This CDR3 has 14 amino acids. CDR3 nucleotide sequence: TGCGCCAGCAGCCAGGTGGGGGGGACTAAGGCGCAGTATTTT. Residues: CASSQVGGTKAQYF.

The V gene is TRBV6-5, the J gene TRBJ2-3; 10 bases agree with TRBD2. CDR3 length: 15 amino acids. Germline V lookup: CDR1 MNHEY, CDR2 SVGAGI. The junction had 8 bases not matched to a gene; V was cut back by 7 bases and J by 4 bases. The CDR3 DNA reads TGTGCCAGCAAACCGAGCGGGAGGGTATCAGATACGCAGTATTTT. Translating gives CASKPSGRVSDTQYF.

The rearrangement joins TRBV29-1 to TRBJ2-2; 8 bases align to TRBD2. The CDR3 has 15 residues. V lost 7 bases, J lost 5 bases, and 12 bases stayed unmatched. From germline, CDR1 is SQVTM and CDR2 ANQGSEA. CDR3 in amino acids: CSAKRGGRSTGELFF. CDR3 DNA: TGCAGCGCCAAAAGGGGCGGGAGGTCAACCGGGGAGCTGTTTTTT.

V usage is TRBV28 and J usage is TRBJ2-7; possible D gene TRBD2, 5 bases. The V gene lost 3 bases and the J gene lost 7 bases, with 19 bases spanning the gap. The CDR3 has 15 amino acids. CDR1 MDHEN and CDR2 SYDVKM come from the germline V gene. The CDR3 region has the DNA TGTGCCAGCAGTTTCGCCCGGGCGGGTGGGCAGGAGCAGTACTTC. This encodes CASSFARAGGQEQYF. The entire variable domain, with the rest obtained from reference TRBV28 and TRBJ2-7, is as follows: DVKVTQSSRYLVKRTGEKVFLECVQDMDHENMFWYRQDPGLGLRLIYFSYDVKMKEKGDIPEGYSVSREKKERFSLILESASTNQTSMYLCASSFARAGGQEQYFGPGTRLTVT.

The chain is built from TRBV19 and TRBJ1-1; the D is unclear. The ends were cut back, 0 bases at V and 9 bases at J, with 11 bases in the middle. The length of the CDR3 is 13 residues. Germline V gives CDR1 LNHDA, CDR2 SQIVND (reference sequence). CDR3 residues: CASSIEPGRQAFF. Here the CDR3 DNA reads TGTGCCAGTAGTATAGAGCCGGGCCGGCAAGCTTTCTTT.

The CDR3, as DNA: TGTGCCTGGAGGAGGGACTATGGCTACACCTTC. Its protein is CAWRRDYGYTF. This rearrangement joins TRBV30 to TRBJ1-2, with unresolved D. CDR1 GTSNPN and CDR2 SVGIG come from the germline V gene (reference sequence). CDR3 length equals 11 residues. V lost 3 bases and J lost 3, with 5 bases in between.

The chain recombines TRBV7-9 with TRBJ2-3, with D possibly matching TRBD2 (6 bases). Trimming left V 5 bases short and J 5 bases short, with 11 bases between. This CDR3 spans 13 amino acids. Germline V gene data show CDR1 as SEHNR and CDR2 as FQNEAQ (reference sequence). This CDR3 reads CASSPQGGDTQYF. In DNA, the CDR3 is TGTGCCAGCAGCCCCCAGGGAGGAGATACGCAGTATTTT.

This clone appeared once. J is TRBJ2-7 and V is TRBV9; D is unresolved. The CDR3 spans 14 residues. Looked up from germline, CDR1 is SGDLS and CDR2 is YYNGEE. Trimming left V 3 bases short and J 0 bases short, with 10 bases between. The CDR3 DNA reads TGTGCCAGCAGCGCCACCAGGAGCTCCTACGAGCAGTACTTC. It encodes CASSATRSSYEQYF.

In DNA form, the CDR3 reads TGTGCCAGCAGCCAAGTCAGGGGTCACGAGCAGTACTTC. Residues: CASSQVRGHEQYF. The V gene is TRBV3-1 (or the pseudogene TRBV3-2), the J gene TRBJ2-7; possible D gene TRBD1, 6 bases. V was clipped by 1 base and J by 5 bases, with 9 bases between them. The CDR3 sequence is 13 residues long. CDR1 and CDR2 (germline): LGHDT, YNNKEL (reference sequence).

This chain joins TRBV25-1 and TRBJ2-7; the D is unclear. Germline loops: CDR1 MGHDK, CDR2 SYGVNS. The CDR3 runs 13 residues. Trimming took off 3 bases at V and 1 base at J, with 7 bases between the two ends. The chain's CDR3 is CASSDWPSYEQYF. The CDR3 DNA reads TGTGCCAGCAGTGATTGGCCGTCCTACGAGCAGTACTTC.

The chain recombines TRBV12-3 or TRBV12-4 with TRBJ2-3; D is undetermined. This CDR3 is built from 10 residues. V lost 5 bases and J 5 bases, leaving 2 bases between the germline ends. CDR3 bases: TGTGCCAGCAGTCTAGATACGCAGTATTTT. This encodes CASSLDTQYF.

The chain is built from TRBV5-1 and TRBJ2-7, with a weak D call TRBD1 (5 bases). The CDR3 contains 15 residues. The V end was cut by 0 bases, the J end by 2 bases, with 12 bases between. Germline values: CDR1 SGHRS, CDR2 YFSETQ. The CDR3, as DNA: TGCGCCAGCAGCTTGGGGGGCGGAACCACCTACGAGCAGTACTTC. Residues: CASSLGGGTTYEQYF.

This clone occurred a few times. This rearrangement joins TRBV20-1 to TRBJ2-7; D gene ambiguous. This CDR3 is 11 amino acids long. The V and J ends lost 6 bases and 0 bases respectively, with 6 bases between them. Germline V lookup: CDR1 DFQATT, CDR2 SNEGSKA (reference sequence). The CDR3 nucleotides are TGCAGTGCCGCCGACTCCTACGAGCAGTACTTC. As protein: CSAADSYEQYF.

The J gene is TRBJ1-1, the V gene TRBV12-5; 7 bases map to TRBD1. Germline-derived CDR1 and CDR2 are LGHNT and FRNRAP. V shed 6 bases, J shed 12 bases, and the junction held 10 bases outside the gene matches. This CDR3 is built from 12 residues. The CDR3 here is CASGSPGQTSFF. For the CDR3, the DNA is TGTGCTAGTGGATCCCCGGGACAGACATCTTTCTTT.

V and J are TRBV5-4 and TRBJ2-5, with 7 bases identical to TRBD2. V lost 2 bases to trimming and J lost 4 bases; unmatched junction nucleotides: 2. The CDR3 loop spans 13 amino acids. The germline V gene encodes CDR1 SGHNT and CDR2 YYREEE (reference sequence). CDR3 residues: CASSFLAGETQYF. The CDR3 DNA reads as TGTGCCAGCAGCTTTTTAGCGGGAGAGACCCAGTACTTC.

Written as DNA, the CDR3 is TGTGCCAACCGACAGGCGGTAACCACTGAAGCTTTCTTT. This encodes CANRQAVTTEAFF. The chain links TRBV2 to TRBJ1-1, with a possible D match to TRBD1 (6 bases). Germline CDR1 is SNHLY and CDR2 is FYNNEI. The length of the CDR3 is 13 residues. Trimming left V 10 bases short and J 4 bases short, with 16 bases between.

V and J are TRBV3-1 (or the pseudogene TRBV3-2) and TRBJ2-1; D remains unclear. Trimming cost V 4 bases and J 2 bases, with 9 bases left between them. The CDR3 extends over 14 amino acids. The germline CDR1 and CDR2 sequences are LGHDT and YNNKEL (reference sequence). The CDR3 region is CASSPSTTYNEQFF. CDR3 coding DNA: TGTGCCAGCAGCCCCAGTACTACCTACAATGAGCAGTTCTTC.

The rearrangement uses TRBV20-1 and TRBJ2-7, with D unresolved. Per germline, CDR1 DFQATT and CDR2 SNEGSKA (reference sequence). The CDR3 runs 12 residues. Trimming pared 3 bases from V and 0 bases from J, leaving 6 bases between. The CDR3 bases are TGCAGTGCTAGTTACAGCTCCTACGAGCAGTACTTC. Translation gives CSASYSSYEQYF.

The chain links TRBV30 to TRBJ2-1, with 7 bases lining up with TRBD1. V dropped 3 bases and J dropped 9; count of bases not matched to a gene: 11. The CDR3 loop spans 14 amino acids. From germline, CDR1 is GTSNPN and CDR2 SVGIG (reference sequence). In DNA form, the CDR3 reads TGTGCCTGGAGCCGGACAGGTTTATTATCTGAGCAGTTCTTC. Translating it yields CAWSRTGLLSEQFF.

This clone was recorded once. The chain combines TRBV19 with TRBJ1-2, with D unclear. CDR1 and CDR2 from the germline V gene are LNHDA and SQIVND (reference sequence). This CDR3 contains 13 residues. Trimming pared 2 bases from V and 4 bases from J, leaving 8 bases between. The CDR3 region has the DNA TGTGCCAGTAGTATACCCGGGGTCTATGGCTACACCTTC. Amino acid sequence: CASSIPGVYGYTF.

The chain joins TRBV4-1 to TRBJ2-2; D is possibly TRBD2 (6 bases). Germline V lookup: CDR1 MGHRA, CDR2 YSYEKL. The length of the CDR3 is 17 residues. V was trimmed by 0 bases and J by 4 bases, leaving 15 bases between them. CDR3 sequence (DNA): TGCGCCAGCAGCCAAGATATAGCGGTGGGGTTCACCGGGGAGCTGTTTTTT. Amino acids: CASSQDIAVGFTGELFF.

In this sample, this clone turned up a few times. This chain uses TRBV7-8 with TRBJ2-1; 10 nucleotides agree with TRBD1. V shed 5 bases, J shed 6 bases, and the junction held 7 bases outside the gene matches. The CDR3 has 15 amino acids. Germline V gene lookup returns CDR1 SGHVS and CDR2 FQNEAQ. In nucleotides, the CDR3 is TGTGCCAGCAGCCAACGACAGGGGGCGGGCAATGAGCAGTTCTTC. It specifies CASSQRQGAGNEQFF.